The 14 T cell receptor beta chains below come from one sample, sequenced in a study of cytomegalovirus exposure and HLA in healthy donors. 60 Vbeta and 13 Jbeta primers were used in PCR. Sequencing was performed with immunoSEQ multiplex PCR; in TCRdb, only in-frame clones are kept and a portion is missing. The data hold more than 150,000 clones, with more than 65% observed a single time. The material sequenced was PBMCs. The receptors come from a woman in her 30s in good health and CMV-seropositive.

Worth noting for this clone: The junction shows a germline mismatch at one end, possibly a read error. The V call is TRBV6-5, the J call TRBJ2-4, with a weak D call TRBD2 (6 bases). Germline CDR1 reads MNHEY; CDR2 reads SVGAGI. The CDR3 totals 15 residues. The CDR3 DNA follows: TGTGCCAGCAGTTATGATCGCGGGGCCAAAAACAGTCAGTACTTC. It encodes CASSYDRGAKNSQYF.

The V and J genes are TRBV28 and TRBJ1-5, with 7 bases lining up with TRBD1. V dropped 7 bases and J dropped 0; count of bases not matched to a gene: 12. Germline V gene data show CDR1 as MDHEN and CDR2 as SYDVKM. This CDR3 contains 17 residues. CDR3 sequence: CASTPRTGSNSNQPQHF. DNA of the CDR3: TGTGCCAGCACCCCCAGGACAGGTTCAAATAGCAATCAGCCCCAGCATTTT.

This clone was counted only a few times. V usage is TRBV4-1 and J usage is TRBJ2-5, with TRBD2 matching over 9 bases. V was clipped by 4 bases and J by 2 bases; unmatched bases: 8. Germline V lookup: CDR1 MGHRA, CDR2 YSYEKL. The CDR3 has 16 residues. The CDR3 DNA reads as TGCGCCAGCAGCCTCCGACTAGCGGAGACACAAGAGACCCAGTACTTC. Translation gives CASSLRLAETQETQYF.

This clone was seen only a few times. CDR3 nucleotides: TGTGCCAGCAGCCGGGACAGGGGCTACGAGCAGTACTTC. As protein: CASSRDRGYEQYF. The V and J genes are TRBV11-2 and TRBJ2-7; 10 bases fit TRBD1. V shed 5 bases and J 3 bases; nucleotides not matched to a gene: 1. The CDR3 is 13 amino acids. Looked up from germline, CDR1 is SGHAT and CDR2 is FQNNGV.

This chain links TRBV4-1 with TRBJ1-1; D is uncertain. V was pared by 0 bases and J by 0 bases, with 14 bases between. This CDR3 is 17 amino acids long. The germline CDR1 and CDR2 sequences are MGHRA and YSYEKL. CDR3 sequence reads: CASSQEPLGRMNTEAFF. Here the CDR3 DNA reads TGCGCCAGCAGCCAAGAACCTCTAGGGAGAATGAACACTGAAGCTTTCTTT.

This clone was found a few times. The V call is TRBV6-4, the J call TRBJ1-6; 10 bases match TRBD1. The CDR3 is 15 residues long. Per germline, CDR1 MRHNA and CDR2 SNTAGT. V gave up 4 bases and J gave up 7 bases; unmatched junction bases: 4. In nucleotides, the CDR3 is TGTGCCAGCAGTGCCGAGGGACAGGGGAATTCACCCCTCCACTTT. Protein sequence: CASSAEGQGNSPLHF.

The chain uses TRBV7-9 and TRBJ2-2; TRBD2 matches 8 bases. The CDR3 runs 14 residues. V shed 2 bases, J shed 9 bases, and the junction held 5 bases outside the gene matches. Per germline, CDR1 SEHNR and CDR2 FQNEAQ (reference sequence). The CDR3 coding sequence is TGTGCCAGCAGCTTATGGCGGGGGGACAGGGAGCTGTTTTTT. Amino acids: CASSLWRGDRELFF.

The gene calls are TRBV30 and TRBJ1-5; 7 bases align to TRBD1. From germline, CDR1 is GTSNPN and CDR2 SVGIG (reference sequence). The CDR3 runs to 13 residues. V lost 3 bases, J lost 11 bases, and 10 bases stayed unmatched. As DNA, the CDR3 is TGTGCCTGGAGCGGAACATCACAGGGGACCCAGCATTTT. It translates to CAWSGTSQGTQHF.

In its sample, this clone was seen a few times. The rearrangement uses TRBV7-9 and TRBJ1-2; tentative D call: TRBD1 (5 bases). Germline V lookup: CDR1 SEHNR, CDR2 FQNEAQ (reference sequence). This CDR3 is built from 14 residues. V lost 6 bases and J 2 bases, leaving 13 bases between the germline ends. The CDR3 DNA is TGTGCCAGCAGACCGGGGGGGACCAACTATGGCTACACCTTC. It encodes CASRPGGTNYGYTF.

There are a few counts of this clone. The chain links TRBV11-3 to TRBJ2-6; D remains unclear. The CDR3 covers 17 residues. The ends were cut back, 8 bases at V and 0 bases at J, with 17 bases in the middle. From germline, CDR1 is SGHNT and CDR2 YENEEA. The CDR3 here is CASHIQSSLSGANVLTF. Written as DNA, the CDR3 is TGTGCCAGCCATATACAGTCCTCTCTCTCTGGGGCCAACGTCCTGACTTTC.

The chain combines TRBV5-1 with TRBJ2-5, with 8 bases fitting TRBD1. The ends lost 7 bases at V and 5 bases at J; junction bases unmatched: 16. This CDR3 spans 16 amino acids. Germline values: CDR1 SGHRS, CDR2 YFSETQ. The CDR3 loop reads CASRTGQGAPQETQYF. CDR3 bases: TGCGCCAGCCGAACGGGTCAGGGGGCGCCCCAGGAGACCCAGTACTTC.

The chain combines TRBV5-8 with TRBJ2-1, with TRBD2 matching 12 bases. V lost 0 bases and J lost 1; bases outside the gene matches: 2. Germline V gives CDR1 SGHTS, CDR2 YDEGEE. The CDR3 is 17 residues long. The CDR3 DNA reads TGTGCCAGCAGCTTGGTCCTAGCGGGGGGGTCCTACAATGAGCAGTTCTTC. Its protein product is CASSLVLAGGSYNEQFF.

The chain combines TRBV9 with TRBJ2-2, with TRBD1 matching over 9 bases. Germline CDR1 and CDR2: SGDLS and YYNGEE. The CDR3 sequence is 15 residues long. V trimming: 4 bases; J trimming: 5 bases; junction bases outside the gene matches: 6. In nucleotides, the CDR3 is TGTGCCAGCAGCCGGGGACAGGGAAGAACCGGGGAGCTGTTTTTT. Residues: CASSRGQGRTGELFF. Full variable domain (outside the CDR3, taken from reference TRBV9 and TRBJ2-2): DSGVTQTPKHLITATGQRVTLRCSPRSGDLSVYWYQQSLDQGLQFLIQYYNGEERAKGNILERFSAQQFPDLHSELNLSSLELGDSALYFCASSRGQGRTGELFFGEGSRLTVL.

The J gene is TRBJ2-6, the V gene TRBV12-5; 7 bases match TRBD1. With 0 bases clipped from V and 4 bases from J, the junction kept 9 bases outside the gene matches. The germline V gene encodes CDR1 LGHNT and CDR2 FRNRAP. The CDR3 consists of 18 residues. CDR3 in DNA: TGTGCTAGTGGTTTGGTCCGGACAGGCCAGGAAGGGGCCAACGTCCTGACTTTC. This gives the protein CASGLVRTGQEGANVLTF.